A single T cell receptor (beta chain) is shown here with its context. Doses given second, at about 4 or about 12 weeks, were pooled. This sample is drawn from a study of T cell responses to AZD1222 COVID-19 vaccine. Only in-frame clones appear in the TCRdb table, and some are missing; sequencing was by immunoSEQ multiplex PCR. The table shows 80,000 to 95,000 clones, with approximately 90% occurring only once. Trimming left V 0 bases short and J 5 bases short, with 16 bases between. The CDR3 has 16 residues. From germline, CDR1 is PRHDT and CDR2 FYEKMQ (reference sequence). The chain couples TRBV13 to TRBJ2-5, with D possibly TRBD2 on 7 matching bases. The sequences come from peripheral blood, collected 28 days after the second AZD1222 dose. The sequence was obtained from an adult who received the AZD1222 COVID-19 vaccine. The CDR3, as DNA: TGTGCCAGCAGCTTAGGCCTGGGCGGGGGCAGGGAGACCCAGTACTTC. It is translated as CASSLGLGGGRETQYF.